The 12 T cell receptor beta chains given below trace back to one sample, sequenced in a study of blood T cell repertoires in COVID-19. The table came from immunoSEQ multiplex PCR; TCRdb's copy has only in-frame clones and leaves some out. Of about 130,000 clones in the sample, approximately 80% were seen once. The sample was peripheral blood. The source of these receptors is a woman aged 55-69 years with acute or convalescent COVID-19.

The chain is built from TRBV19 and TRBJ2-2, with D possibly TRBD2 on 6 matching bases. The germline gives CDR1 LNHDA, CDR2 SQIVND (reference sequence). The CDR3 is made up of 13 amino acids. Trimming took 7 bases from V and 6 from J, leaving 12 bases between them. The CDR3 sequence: CASTPLAAGELFF. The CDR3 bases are TGTGCCAGTACCCCACTAGCCGCCGGGGAGCTGTTTTTT. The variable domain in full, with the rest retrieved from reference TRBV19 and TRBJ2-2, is DGGITQSPKYLFRKEGQNVTLSCEQNLNHDAMYWYRQDPGQGLRLIYYSQIVNDFQKGDIAEGYSVSREKKESFPLTVTSAQKNPTAFYLCASTPLAAGELFFGEGSRLTVL.

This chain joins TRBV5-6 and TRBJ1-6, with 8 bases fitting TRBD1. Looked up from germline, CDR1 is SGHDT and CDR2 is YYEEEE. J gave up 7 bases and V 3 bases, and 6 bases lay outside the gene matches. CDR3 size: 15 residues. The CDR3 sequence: CASSSAGTGNSPLHF. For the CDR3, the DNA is TGTGCCAGCAGCTCCGCCGGGACAGGCAATTCACCCCTCCACTTT.

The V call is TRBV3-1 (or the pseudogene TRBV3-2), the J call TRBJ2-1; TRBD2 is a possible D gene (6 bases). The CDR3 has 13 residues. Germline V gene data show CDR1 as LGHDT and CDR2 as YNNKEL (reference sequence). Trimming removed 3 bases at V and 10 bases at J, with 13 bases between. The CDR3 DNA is TGTGCCAGCAGCCAGTTCGAACGGGGGGAGCAGTTCTTC. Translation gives CASSQFERGEQFF.

The CDR3 spells CASSSISGGETQYF. Written as DNA, the CDR3 is TGCGCCAGCAGCTCGATCAGCGGAGGAGAGACCCAGTACTTC. The gene calls are TRBV5-1 and TRBJ2-5; possible D gene TRBD2, 5 bases. Germline lookup yields CDR1 SGHRS and CDR2 YFSETQ. The CDR3 runs 14 residues. The V end was cut by 3 bases, the J end by 4 bases, with 13 bases between. Based on the CDR3 plus reference TRBV5-1 and TRBJ2-5, the full variable domain is KAGVTQTPRYLIKTRGQQVTLSCSPISGHRSVSWYQQTPGQGLQFLFEYFSETQRNKGNFPGRFSGRQFSNSRSEMNVSTLELGDSALYLCASSSISGGETQYFGPGTRLLVL.

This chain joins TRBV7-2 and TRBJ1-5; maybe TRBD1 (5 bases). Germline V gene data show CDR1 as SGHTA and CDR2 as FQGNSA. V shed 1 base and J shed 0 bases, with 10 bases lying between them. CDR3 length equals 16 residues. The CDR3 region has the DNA TGTGCCAGCAGCTTAGGACAGATAAATAGCAATCAGCCCCAGCATTTT. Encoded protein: CASSLGQINSNQPQHF.

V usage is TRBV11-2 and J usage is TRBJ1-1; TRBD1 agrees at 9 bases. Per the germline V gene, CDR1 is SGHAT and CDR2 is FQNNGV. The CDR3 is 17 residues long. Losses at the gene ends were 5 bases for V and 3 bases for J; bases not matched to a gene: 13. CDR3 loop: CASSPGRYRDRDTEAFF. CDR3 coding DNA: TGTGCCAGCAGCCCGGGACGCTACCGGGACAGGGACACTGAAGCTTTCTTT.

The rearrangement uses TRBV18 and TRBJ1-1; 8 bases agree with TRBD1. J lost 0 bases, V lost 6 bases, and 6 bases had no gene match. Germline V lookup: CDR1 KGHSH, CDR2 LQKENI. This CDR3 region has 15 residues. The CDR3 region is CASSFSDRVNTEAFF. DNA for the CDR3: TGTGCCAGCTCGTTCTCGGACAGGGTGAACACTGAAGCTTTCTTT.

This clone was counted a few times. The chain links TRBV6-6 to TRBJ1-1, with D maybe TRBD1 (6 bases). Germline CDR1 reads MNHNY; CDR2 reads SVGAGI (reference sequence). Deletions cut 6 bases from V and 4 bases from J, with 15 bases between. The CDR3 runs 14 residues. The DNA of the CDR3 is TGTGCCAGCAGCCAACGACAGGTCATCACTGAAGCTTTCTTT. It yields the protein CASSQRQVITEAFF.

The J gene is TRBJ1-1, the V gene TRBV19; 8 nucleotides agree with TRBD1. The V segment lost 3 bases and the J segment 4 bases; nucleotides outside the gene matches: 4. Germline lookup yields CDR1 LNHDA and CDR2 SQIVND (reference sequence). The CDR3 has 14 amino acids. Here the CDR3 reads CASSIGTGGTEAFF. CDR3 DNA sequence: TGTGCCAGTAGTATCGGAACAGGGGGCACTGAAGCTTTCTTT.

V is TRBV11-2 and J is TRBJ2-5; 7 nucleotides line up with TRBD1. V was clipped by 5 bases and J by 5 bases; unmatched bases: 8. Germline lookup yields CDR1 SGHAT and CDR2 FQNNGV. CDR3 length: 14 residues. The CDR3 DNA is TGTGCCAGCAGCCCTATAGGGGGCCGGGAGACCCAGTACTTC. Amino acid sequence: CASSPIGGRETQYF.

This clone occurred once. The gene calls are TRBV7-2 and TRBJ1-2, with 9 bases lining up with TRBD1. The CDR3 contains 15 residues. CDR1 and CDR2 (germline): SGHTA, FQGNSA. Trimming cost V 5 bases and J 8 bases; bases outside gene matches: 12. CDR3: CASSPGWDRVDGYTF. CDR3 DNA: TGTGCCAGCAGCCCGGGTTGGGACAGGGTGGACGGCTACACCTTC.

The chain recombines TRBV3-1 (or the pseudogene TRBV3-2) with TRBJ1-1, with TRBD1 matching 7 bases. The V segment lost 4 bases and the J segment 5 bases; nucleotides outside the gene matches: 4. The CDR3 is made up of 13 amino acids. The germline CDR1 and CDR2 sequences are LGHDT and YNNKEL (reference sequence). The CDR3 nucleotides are TGTGCCAGCAGCCTTCCAGGGGGGACTGAAGCTTTCTTT. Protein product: CASSLPGGTEAFF.